Following are 17 T cell receptor beta chains from one sample sequenced in a study of OX40 agonist ivuxolimab in advanced cancers. TCRdb's table, derived via immunoSEQ multiplex PCR, lists solely in-frame clones and lacks some. This table holds 65,000 to 95,000 clones, around nine tenths found once. Material: CD4+ or CD8+ T cells sorted from blood, obtained in a trial of the OX40 agonist ivuxolimab. The source of these receptors is an adult with an advanced solid tumor such as melanoma, head and neck, liver or kidney cancer.

The chain combines TRBV5-1 with TRBJ2-5; D call uncertain. The CDR3 covers 12 residues. Germline CDR1 and CDR2: SGHRS and YFSETQ. Trimming shortened V by 4 bases and J by 0 bases, and 4 bases separated the two germline ends. Here the CDR3 reads CASSTNQETQYF. The CDR3 DNA follows: TGCGCCAGCAGCACCAACCAAGAGACCCAGTACTTC.

The genes are TRBV4-1 and TRBJ1-2; D not certain. This CDR3 has 16 residues. Germline CDR1 MGHRA, CDR2 YSYEKL. V lost 1 base and J lost 7, with 19 bases in between. CDR3 sequence (DNA): TGCGCCAGCAGCCAAGTTGACCTGGGCCGTGCAGCTGGCTACACCTTC. This sequence encodes CASSQVDLGRAAGYTF.

This rearrangement joins TRBV28 to TRBJ2-1; 12 bases are shared with TRBD1. CDR1 is MDHEN, CDR2 SYDVKM, per germline. The CDR3 runs to 15 residues. J was trimmed by 7 bases and V by 7 bases; bases with no gene match: 8. CDR3 in DNA: TGTGCCAGCACTCCACCGGGACAGGGGGCAAATGAGCAGTTCTTC. Its protein product is CASTPPGQGANEQFF.

This clone was seen a single time. This chain connects TRBV2 to TRBJ2-5, with TRBD2 matching 12 bases. Trimming removed 4 bases from V and 5 bases from J; junction bases left unmatched: 14. Per the germline V gene, CDR1 is SNHLY and CDR2 is FYNNEI. This CDR3 contains 18 residues. CDR3 bases: TGTGCCAGCAGTGTTGGCACTAGCGGGAGGTTACTCAAGGAGACCCAGTACTTC. It codes for CASSVGTSGRLLKETQYF.

The chain recombines TRBV23-1 with TRBJ1-5, with D uncertain. TRBV23-1 is filed as an ORF, its function uncertain. Trimming left V 0 bases short and J 7 bases short, with 4 bases between. This CDR3 is built from 12 residues. CDR3 in amino acids: CASSQSRQPQHF. CDR3 nucleotides: TGCGCCAGCAGTCAATCACGGCAGCCCCAGCATTTT.

The genes are TRBV19 and TRBJ1-1; D possibly corresponds to TRBD1 (5 bases). This CDR3 has 13 amino acids. CDR1 is LNHDA, CDR2 SQIVND, per germline (reference sequence). V gave up 3 bases and J gave up 4 bases, with 9 bases separating them. CDR3 sequence reads: CASSIFGGTEAFF. CDR3 DNA: TGTGCCAGTAGTATCTTCGGGGGCACTGAAGCTTTCTTT.

This clone was seen only once. The chain couples TRBV5-6 to TRBJ1-6; D gene unclear. The CDR3 has 12 amino acids. Germline CDR1 SGHDT, CDR2 YYEEEE. V shed 4 bases and J shed 5 bases, with 4 bases lying between them. CDR3: CASSTNNSPLHF. The CDR3 DNA reads as TGTGCCAGCAGCACTAATAATTCACCCCTCCACTTT. The whole variable domain, remainder taken from reference TRBV5-6 and TRBJ1-6, is DAGVTQSPTHLIKTRGQQVTLRCSPKSGHDTVSWYQQALGQGPQFIFQYYEEEERQRGNFPDRFSGHQFPNYSSELNVNALLLGDSALYLCASSTNNSPLHFGNGTRLTVT.

This chain links TRBV7-2 with TRBJ2-5; 11 nucleotides line up with TRBD1. The CDR3 is 18 residues long. CDR1 is SGHTA, CDR2 FQGNSA, per germline. Losses at the gene ends were 2 bases for V and 4 bases for J; bases not matched to a gene: 12. The CDR3 region is CASSLWVGGQGGGETQYF. The CDR3 DNA sequence: TGTGCCAGCAGCTTATGGGTCGGGGGACAGGGGGGAGGAGAGACCCAGTACTTC.

The genes are TRBV5-1 and TRBJ2-7; D is unresolved. V lost 4 bases to trimming and J lost 4 bases, with 9 bases between them. This CDR3 contains 12 residues. Germline V gene sequence: CDR1 SGHRS, CDR2 YFSETQ. The DNA for the CDR3 is TGCGCCAGCAGCACCCTAGAGTACGAGCAGTACTTC. Its translation is CASSTLEYEQYF.

The chain couples TRBV20-1 to TRBJ1-2; D is ambiguous. The germline gives CDR1 DFQATT, CDR2 SNEGSKA (reference sequence). The V and J ends lost 0 bases and 8 bases respectively, with 4 bases between them. The CDR3 spans 10 residues. The CDR3 reads CSARDEGYTF. CDR3 DNA: TGCAGTGCTAGAGATGAAGGCTACACCTTC.

Only a few counts were recorded for this clone. V and J are TRBV30 and TRBJ1-5; D call uncertain. Trimming removed 2 bases at V and 3 bases at J, with 8 bases between. The CDR3 runs to 13 residues. Germline V gene lookup returns CDR1 GTSNPN and CDR2 SVGIG (reference sequence). The CDR3 loop is CAWSLTNNQPQHF. CDR3 DNA: TGTGCCTGGAGTTTAACTAACAATCAGCCCCAGCATTTT.

The V gene is TRBV10-3, the J gene TRBJ2-2; D is unresolved. V lost 4 bases and J 8 bases, leaving 8 bases between the germline ends. This CDR3 spans 12 amino acids. Germline V gene data show CDR1 as ENHRY and CDR2 as SYGVKD. CDR3 residues: CAISVARGELFF. Here the CDR3 DNA reads TGTGCCATCAGTGTCGCTCGAGGGGAGCTGTTTTTT.

The chain links TRBV15 to TRBJ2-5; D is unresolved. This CDR3 contains 15 residues. V was cut by 1 base and J by 1 base, with 10 bases left in between. CDR1 LNHNV and CDR2 YYDKDF come from the germline V gene (reference sequence). The CDR3 reads CATSRVLRSQETQYF. The CDR3 region has the DNA TGTGCCACCAGCAGAGTCCTTCGCAGCCAAGAGACCCAGTACTTC.

The chain recombines TRBV28 with TRBJ1-5; D uncertain. Per germline, CDR1 MDHEN and CDR2 SYDVKM. The CDR3 is 10 amino acids. The CDR3 nucleotides are TGTGGAACGGGAAATCAGCCCCAGCATTTT. Its protein is CGTGNQPQHF.

This chain joins TRBV28 and TRBJ1-2; D is possibly TRBD1 (6 bases). The CDR3 covers 12 residues. CDR1 is MDHEN, CDR2 SYDVKM, per germline. The CDR3 loop reads CVISGTNYGYTF. The DNA of the CDR3 is TGTGTCATCTCCGGGACAAACTATGGCTACACCTTC.

V is TRBV19 and J is TRBJ1-5; D perhaps matches TRBD1 (5 bases). Germline V CDR1 and CDR2: LNHDA, SQIVND (reference sequence). The length of the CDR3 is 15 residues. V was shortened by 1 base and J by 7 bases, with 14 bases between the two germline ends. The CDR3 loop is CASSIGGGARQPQHF. CDR3 sequence (DNA): TGTGCCAGTAGTATAGGAGGAGGGGCTCGACAGCCCCAGCATTTT.

The chain couples TRBV11-1 to TRBJ1-1; D is unresolved. Germline CDR1 is SGHAT and CDR2 is FQDESV (reference sequence). V was clipped by 7 bases and J by 0 bases, with 18 bases between them. The CDR3 consists of 16 residues. The CDR3 loop is CASTRGNGVMNTEAFF. The CDR3 DNA is TGTGCCAGCACCCGAGGGAACGGAGTCATGAACACTGAAGCTTTCTTT.